The 4 T cell receptor beta chains listed next were all sequenced from one sample in a study of blood T cells in healthy people across ages. A second PCR, run for roughly 7 to 11 cycles, used a sample-barcoded 5' primer plus a J-beta primer mix. In TCRdb, the 5' RACE reads were re-called with MiXCR into one record per CDR3 protein. This table holds hundreds of thousands of distinct CDR3 sequences, 30% to 45% found once. Sequencing was carried out using blood. Receptors originate from a man aged 18 to 30 in good health.

In this sample, this clonotype turned up many times. The V gene is TRBV20-1, the J gene TRBJ2-2, with D perhaps TRBD1 (5 bases). Germline-derived CDR1 and CDR2 are DFQATT and SNEGSKA (reference sequence). There are 13 residues in the CDR3. The V gene lost 2 bases and the J gene lost 7 bases, with 11 bases spanning the gap. The CDR3 DNA sequence: TGCAGTGCTAGACTGGGGCGCGACGGGGAGCTGTTTTTT. It codes for CSARLGRDGELFF.

This clonotype was seen once. This clone may be a read error of a much larger clone one base away. DNA of the CDR3: TGTGCCAACAGCGGAACAGCGTCCTACGAGCAGTACTTC. It is translated as CANSGTASYEQYF. V and J are TRBV12-3 or TRBV12-4 and TRBJ2-7; tentative D call: TRBD2 (5 bases). This CDR3 spans 13 amino acids. The V end was cut by 10 bases, the J end by 1 base, with 14 bases between.

The V and J genes are TRBV6-6 and TRBJ1-5; D unresolved. Trimming removed 8 bases from V and 2 bases from J, with 7 bases in between. The CDR3 covers 12 residues. Germline values: CDR1 MNHNY, CDR2 SVGAGI (reference sequence). The CDR3 reads CASGAGNQPQHF. The CDR3 region has the DNA TGTGCCAGCGGTGCGGGCAATCAGCCCCAGCATTTT.

This clonotype occurred many times. The chain uses TRBV9 and TRBJ1-1; possibly TRBD1 for D (6 bases). The V gene lost 0 bases and the J gene lost 1 base, with 10 bases spanning the gap. The CDR3 totals 15 residues. The germline gives CDR1 SGDLS, CDR2 YYNGEE. DNA of the CDR3: TGTGCCAGCAGCGTAGGAACAGGGTCGAACACTGAAGCTTTCTTT. Translated, it gives CASSVGTGSNTEAFF. Full variable domain (remainder filled in from reference TRBV9 and TRBJ1-1): DSGVTQTPKHLITATGQRVTLRCSPRSGDLSVYWYQQSLDQGLQFLIQYYNGEERAKGNILERFSAQQFPDLHSELNLSSLELGDSALYFCASSVGTGSNTEAFFGQGTRLTVV.